Following are 27 T cell receptor beta chains from one sample sequenced in a study of shared T cell receptors in the human thymus. Only in-frame clones appear in the TCRdb table, and some are missing; sequencing was by immunoSEQ multiplex PCR. The sample records approximately 760,000 clones, roughly 85% being singletons. These data are also associated with another study on human thymus T cells.

The source material was thymocytes. The origin of the receptors is a girl under three years old with a congenital heart defect.

The J gene is TRBJ1-1, the V gene TRBV29-1; 10 bases align to TRBD1. The CDR3 is 14 amino acids. With V trimmed by 3 bases and J by 3 bases, 4 bases remained unmatched. Germline values: CDR1 SQVTM, CDR2 ANQGSEA. The CDR3 nucleotides are TGCAGCGTTGAGGGGACAGGGGCCGACACTGAAGCTTTCTTT. This encodes CSVEGTGADTEAFF.

The chain couples TRBV27 to TRBJ1-1; the match to TRBD1 covers 9 bases. Germline assignment: CDR1 MNHEY and CDR2 SMNVEV (reference sequence). V shed 6 bases, J shed 4 bases, and the junction held 18 bases outside the gene matches. CDR3 length: 18 residues. Written as DNA, the CDR3 is TGTGCCAGCAGCGATAAATATAGGGGACAGGGAGTATTCACTGAAGCTTTCTTT. Translating it yields CASSDKYRGQGVFTEAFF.

The rearrangement uses TRBV27 and TRBJ1-2; D gene ambiguous. Trimming took 0 bases from V and 2 from J, leaving 7 bases between them. CDR1 and CDR2 from the germline V gene are MNHEY and SMNVEV (reference sequence). This CDR3 has 14 residues. CDR3 loop: CASSLSGGNYGYTF. The CDR3 coding sequence is TGTGCCAGCAGTTTATCTGGCGGCAACTATGGCTACACCTTC.

Comments on this clone: This CDR3 is also generated by other DNA sequences in the sample. The V gene is TRBV4-1, the J gene TRBJ1-1, with TRBD1 as a possible D gene (5 bases). Germline assignment: CDR1 MGHRA and CDR2 YSYEKL. Deletions cut 5 bases from V and 2 bases from J, with 9 bases between. The CDR3 runs to 13 residues. The CDR3 sequence: CASSAQGNTEAFF. CDR3 nucleotides: TGCGCCAGCAGCGCTCAGGGTAACACTGAAGCTTTCTTT.

This clone was observed once. The chain has TRBV6-1 and TRBJ1-4; D not resolved. This CDR3 contains 13 residues. V was clipped by 4 bases and J by 6 bases, with 9 bases between them. The germline CDR1 and CDR2 sequences are MNHNS and SASEGT. CDR3 DNA sequence: TGTGCCAGCAGTGTCTTGGCGGATGAAAAACTGTTTTTT. This gives the protein CASSVLADEKLFF.

V is TRBV15 and J is TRBJ1-2; 7 bases match TRBD1. Germline lookup yields CDR1 LNHNV and CDR2 YYDKDF (reference sequence). CDR3 size: 14 residues. After removal of 1 base from V and 4 bases from J, the junction contained 3 bases not matched to a gene. CDR3 bases: TGTGCCACCAGCAGAGTAGGGACAGCCTATGGCTACACCTTC. It is translated as CATSRVGTAYGYTF.

The rearrangement links TRBV6-6 to TRBJ2-3; tentative D call: TRBD2 (6 bases). Germline assignment: CDR1 MNHNY and CDR2 SVGAGI (reference sequence). V shed 2 bases and J shed 4 bases, with 10 bases lying between them. The CDR3 totals 14 residues. The DNA for the CDR3 is TGTGCCAGCAGTTACCTGGGAGGACCAGATACGCAGTATTTT. Protein sequence: CASSYLGGPDTQYF.

V is TRBV5-6 and J is TRBJ1-2; possibly TRBD1 for D (5 bases). CDR1 is SGHDT, CDR2 YYEEEE, per germline. The CDR3 runs 12 residues. The V end lost 0 bases, the J end lost 6 bases, and 6 bases lay between the germline ends. The chain's CDR3 is CASSLARDGYTF. CDR3 DNA: TGTGCCAGCAGCTTGGCCAGGGATGGCTACACCTTC.

The J gene is TRBJ2-7, the V gene TRBV7-3, with TRBD2 matching 8 bases. V lost 1 base and J lost 4; bases outside the gene matches: 6. The CDR3 length is 15 residues. CDR1 and CDR2 from the germline V gene are SGHTA and FQGTGA. CDR3 nucleotides: TGTGCCAGCAGCTTAAGATCGGGGGGGACATACGAGCAGTACTTC. Its translation: CASSLRSGGTYEQYF.

The chain combines TRBV7-9 with TRBJ2-6; D call uncertain. V was cut by 0 bases and J by 4 bases, with 7 bases left in between. The CDR3 has 15 residues. Germline V gives CDR1 SEHNR, CDR2 FQNEAQ (reference sequence). The CDR3 DNA reads as TGTGCCAGCAGCTTAGCCCCTTTAGGGGCCAACGTCCTGACTTTC. Protein sequence: CASSLAPLGANVLTF.

There are a few counts of this clone. V usage is TRBV9 and J usage is TRBJ2-1, with D tentatively TRBD2 (5 bases). The CDR3 is made up of 15 amino acids. V dropped 4 bases and J dropped 4 bases, with 15 bases sitting between them. Germline CDR1 SGDLS, CDR2 YYNGEE. CDR3: CASSLPAGLYNEQFF. CDR3 DNA sequence: TGTGCCAGCAGCCTACCGGCTGGACTTTACAATGAGCAGTTCTTC. Full variable domain (remainder filled in from reference TRBV9 and TRBJ2-1): DSGVTQTPKHLITATGQRVTLRCSPRSGDLSVYWYQQSLDQGLQFLIQYYNGEERAKGNILERFSAQQFPDLHSELNLSSLELGDSALYFCASSLPAGLYNEQFFGPGTRLTVL.

The V gene is TRBV4-3, the J gene TRBJ1-5; TRBD1 is a possible D gene (5 bases). Germline lookup yields CDR1 LGHNA and CDR2 YSLEER. CDR3 length equals 14 residues. Deletions cut 8 bases from V and 3 bases from J, with 14 bases between. CDR3 sequence (DNA): TGCGCCAGCTCAATATCGACAGACAATCAGCCCCAGCATTTT. This sequence encodes CASSISTDNQPQHF.

This rearrangement joins TRBV4-1 to TRBJ2-1, with 13 bases matching TRBD2. CDR3 length: 17 amino acids. After removal of 0 bases from V and 10 bases from J, the junction contained 9 bases not matched to a gene. The germline CDR1 and CDR2 sequences are MGHRA and YSYEKL. The CDR3 bases are TGCGCCAGCAGCCAAGATGAGGTACTAGCGGGGGGGCACGAGCAGTTCTTC. Translated, it gives CASSQDEVLAGGHEQFF.

V gene TRBV14 combines with J gene TRBJ1-1; 8 nucleotides match TRBD1. J was trimmed by 3 bases and V by 6 bases; bases with no gene match: 9. The germline V gene encodes CDR1 SGHDN and CDR2 FVKESK. The CDR3 is 15 residues long. This chain's CDR3 is CASSSGQGGDTEAFF. The CDR3 DNA sequence: TGTGCCAGCAGTTCTGGACAGGGCGGTGACACTGAAGCTTTCTTT. The full variable domain, completed using reference TRBV14 and TRBJ1-1, is EAGVTQFPSHSVIEKGQTVTLRCDPISGHDNLYWYRRVMGKEIKFLLHFVKESKQDESGMPNNRFLAERTGGTYSTLKVQPAELEDSGVYFCASSSGQGGDTEAFFGQGTRLTVV.

The V call is TRBV5-4, the J call TRBJ2-7; D gene unclear. Trimming removed 0 bases from V and 0 bases from J, with 10 bases in between. Germline V lookup: CDR1 SGHNT, CDR2 YYREEE (reference sequence). CDR3 length equals 15 residues. CDR3 in amino acids: CASSLGPFRSYEQYF. The CDR3 nucleotides are TGTGCCAGCAGCTTGGGGCCCTTTCGCTCCTACGAGCAGTACTTC.

The rearrangement joins TRBV7-6 to TRBJ2-7; 12 positions agree with TRBD2. Germline V lookup: CDR1 SGHVS, CDR2 FNYEAQ. The V segment lost 4 bases and the J segment 2 bases; nucleotides outside the gene matches: 0. The CDR3 is made up of 14 amino acids. CDR3 in DNA: TGTGCCAGCAGCTCTAGCGGGGGGGCCTACGAGCAGTACTTC. Translated, it gives CASSSSGGAYEQYF.

This clone was seen only a few times. The chain couples TRBV4-1 to TRBJ2-2; 9 positions agree with TRBD1. This CDR3 region has 17 residues. The trim removed 5 bases at V and 1 base at J, leaving 8 bases unmatched. From germline, CDR1 is MGHRA and CDR2 YSYEKL. The CDR3 DNA follows: TGCGCCAGCAGCTACGGAGGGGGACAGGGGAACACCGGGGAGCTGTTTTTT. This translates into CASSYGGGQGNTGELFF.

The genes are TRBV30 and TRBJ1-2; D perhaps matches TRBD1 (5 bases). V lost 3 bases, J lost 5 bases, and 10 bases lay in between. Looked up from germline, CDR1 is GTSNPN and CDR2 is SVGIG (reference sequence). CDR3 size: 12 residues. The CDR3 here is CAWRRGLYGYTF. CDR3 in DNA: TGTGCCTGGAGGAGGGGACTGTATGGCTACACCTTC.

This chain links TRBV10-3 with TRBJ1-2; TRBD1 aligns across 7 bases. The CDR3 is 17 amino acids. Germline values: CDR1 ENHRY, CDR2 SYGVKD. The V segment lost 6 bases and the J segment 4 bases; nucleotides outside the gene matches: 17. As DNA, the CDR3 is TGTGCCATCAGCCTGCCGACAGGGATAGAGTTCAGCTATGGCTACACCTTC. It encodes CAISLPTGIEFSYGYTF.

The chain employs TRBV5-4 and TRBJ1-1; TRBD1 might be the D (5 bases). The V and J ends lost 9 bases and 2 bases respectively, with 14 bases between them. There are 13 residues in the CDR3. From germline, CDR1 is SGHNT and CDR2 YYREEE (reference sequence). The CDR3 nucleotides are TGTGCCATCCATGGGGGAGGAAACACTGAAGCTTTCTTT. Its protein is CAIHGGGNTEAFF.

The chain uses TRBV9 and TRBJ1-3, with TRBD1 matching 10 bases. The CDR3 is 19 residues long. Germline values: CDR1 SGDLS, CDR2 YYNGEE. V lost 4 bases, J lost 0 bases, and 13 bases stayed unmatched. The CDR3 loop is CASSSGGQGLSGSGNTIYF. The CDR3 DNA sequence: TGTGCCAGCAGCTCGGGGGGACAGGGGTTGAGTGGCTCTGGAAACACCATATATTTT.

The CDR3: CASSSETGQRENTIYF. The CDR3 region has the DNA TGCGCCAGCAGCTCGGAGACAGGCCAACGAGAAAACACCATATATTTT. The gene calls are TRBV5-1 and TRBJ1-3; possibly TRBD1 for D (6 bases). This CDR3 region has 16 residues. CDR1 and CDR2 from the germline V gene are SGHRS and YFSETQ. The germline V and J ends were trimmed by 3 bases and 6 bases, with 19 bases remaining between them. The full variable domain, completed using reference TRBV5-1 and TRBJ1-3, is KAGVTQTPRYLIKTRGQQVTLSCSPISGHRSVSWYQQTPGQGLQFLFEYFSETQRNKGNFPGRFSGRQFSNSRSEMNVSTLELGDSALYLCASSSETGQRENTIYFGEGSWLTVV.

V gene TRBV7-9 combines with J gene TRBJ2-7; 9 bases match TRBD1. Germline V CDR1 and CDR2: SEHNR, FQNEAQ (reference sequence). Losses at the gene ends were 5 bases for V and 4 bases for J; bases not matched to a gene: 9. This CDR3 has 15 amino acids. In DNA, the CDR3 is TGTGCCAGCAGCCCCGACAGGGGGTATTTTTACGAGCAGTACTTC. It encodes CASSPDRGYFYEQYF. Full variable domain (missing parts from reference TRBV7-9 and TRBJ2-7): DTGVSQNPRHKITKRGQNVTFRCDPISEHNRLYWYRQTLGQGPEFLTYFQNEAQLEKSRLLSDRFSAERPKGSFSTLEIQRTEQGDSAMYLCASSPDRGYFYEQYFGPGTRLTVT.

The CDR3 region has the DNA TGTGAGGTTACGGACAGTTCTAACTATGGCTACACCTTC. Translated, it gives CEVTDSSNYGYTF. The V and J genes are TRBV2 and TRBJ1-2, with D perhaps TRBD1 (6 bases). Per the germline V gene, CDR1 is SNHLY and CDR2 is FYNNEI. CDR3 size: 13 residues.

The chain links TRBV5-1 to TRBJ2-7; 7 bases are a match to TRBD1. There are 14 residues in the CDR3. CDR1 SGHRS and CDR2 YFSETQ come from the germline V gene. V lost 4 bases, J lost 4 bases, and 8 bases stayed unmatched. The chain's CDR3 is CASSQGQANYEQYF. The CDR3 DNA is TGCGCCAGCAGCCAAGGACAGGCAAATTACGAGCAGTACTTC.

The V call is TRBV5-1, the J call TRBJ2-3; TRBD2 matches 8 bases. This CDR3 is built from 18 residues. The ends lost 0 bases at V and 2 bases at J; junction bases unmatched: 11. Looked up from germline, CDR1 is SGHRS and CDR2 is YFSETQ. The CDR3 loop is CASSLARERGGDTDTQYF. The CDR3 DNA reads TGCGCCAGCAGCTTGGCGCGGGAACGGGGGGGCGACACAGATACGCAGTATTTT.

V gene TRBV5-6 combines with J gene TRBJ2-1, with a tentative D call TRBD2 (5 bases). Deletions cut 2 bases from V and 9 bases from J, with 30 bases between. Germline CDR1 and CDR2: SGHDT and YYEEEE. This CDR3 comprises 19 residues. The CDR3 sequence is CASSFNGRRGPTWRGEQFF. The CDR3 DNA is TGTGCCAGCAGCTTTAATGGACGGCGAGGGCCGACCTGGCGAGGTGAGCAGTTCTTC.